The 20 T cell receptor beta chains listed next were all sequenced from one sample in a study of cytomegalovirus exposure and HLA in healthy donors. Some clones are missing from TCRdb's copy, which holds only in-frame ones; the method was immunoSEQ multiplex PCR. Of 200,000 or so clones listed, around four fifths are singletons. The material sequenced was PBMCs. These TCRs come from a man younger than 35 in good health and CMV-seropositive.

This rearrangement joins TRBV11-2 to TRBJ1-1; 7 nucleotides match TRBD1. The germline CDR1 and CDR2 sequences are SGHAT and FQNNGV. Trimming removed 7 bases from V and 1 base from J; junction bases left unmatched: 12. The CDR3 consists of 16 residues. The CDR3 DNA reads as TGTGCCAGCAACCCACCGAACAGGGGTCAGAACACTGAAGCTTTCTTT. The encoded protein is CASNPPNRGQNTEAFF.

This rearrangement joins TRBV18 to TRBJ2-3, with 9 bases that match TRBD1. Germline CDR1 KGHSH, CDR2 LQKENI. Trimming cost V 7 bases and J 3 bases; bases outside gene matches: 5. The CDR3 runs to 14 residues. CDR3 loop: CASLDRGLTDTQYF. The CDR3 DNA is TGTGCCAGCTTGGACAGGGGCCTTACAGATACGCAGTATTTT.

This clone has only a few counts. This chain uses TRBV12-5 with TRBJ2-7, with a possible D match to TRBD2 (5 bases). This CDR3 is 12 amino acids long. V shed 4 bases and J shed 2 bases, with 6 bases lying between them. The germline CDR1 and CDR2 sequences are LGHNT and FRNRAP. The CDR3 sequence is CASGWETYEQYF. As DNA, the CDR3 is TGTGCTAGTGGTTGGGAGACCTACGAGCAGTACTTC.

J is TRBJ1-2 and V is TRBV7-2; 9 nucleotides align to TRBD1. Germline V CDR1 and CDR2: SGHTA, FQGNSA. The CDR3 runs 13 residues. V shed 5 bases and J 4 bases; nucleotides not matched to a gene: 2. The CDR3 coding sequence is TGTGCCAGCAGCCCGACAGGGGGCTATGGCTACACCTTC. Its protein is CASSPTGGYGYTF.

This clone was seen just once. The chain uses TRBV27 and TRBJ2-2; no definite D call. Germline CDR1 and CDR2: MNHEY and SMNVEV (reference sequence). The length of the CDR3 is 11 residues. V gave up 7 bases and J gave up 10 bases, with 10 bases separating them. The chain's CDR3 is CASKRSAELFF. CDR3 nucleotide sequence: TGTGCCAGCAAGCGTTCGGCGGAGCTGTTTTTT.

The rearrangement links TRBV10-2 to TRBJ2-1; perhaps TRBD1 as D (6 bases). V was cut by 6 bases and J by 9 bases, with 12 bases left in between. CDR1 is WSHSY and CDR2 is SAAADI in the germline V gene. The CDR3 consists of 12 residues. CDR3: CASSMLGGEQFF. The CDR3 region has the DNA TGCGCCAGCAGCATGCTAGGGGGTGAGCAGTTCTTC.

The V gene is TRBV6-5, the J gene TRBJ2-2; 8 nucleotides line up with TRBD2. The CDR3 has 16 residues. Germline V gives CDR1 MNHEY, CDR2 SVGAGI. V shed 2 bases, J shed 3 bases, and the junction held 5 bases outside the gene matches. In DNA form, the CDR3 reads TGTGCCAGCAGTTACCTGACTAGCGTAGACACCGGGGAGCTGTTTTTT. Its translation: CASSYLTSVDTGELFF.

CDR3 residues: CASSAEAGELFF. CDR3 nucleotides: TGTGCCAGTAGTGCCGAGGCCGGGGAGCTGTTTTTT. The chain employs TRBV19 and TRBJ2-2; D gene uncertain. CDR3 length: 12 residues. The V end lost 5 bases, the J end lost 6 bases, and 7 bases lay between the germline ends. CDR1 and CDR2 from the germline V gene are LNHDA and SQIVND (reference sequence).

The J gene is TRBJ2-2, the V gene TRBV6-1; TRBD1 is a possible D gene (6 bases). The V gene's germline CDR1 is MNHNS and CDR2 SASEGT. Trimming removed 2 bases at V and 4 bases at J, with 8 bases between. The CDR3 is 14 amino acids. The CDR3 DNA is TGTGCCAGCAGTGAAAGGACAGTCACCGGGGAGCTGTTTTTT. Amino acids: CASSERTVTGELFF.

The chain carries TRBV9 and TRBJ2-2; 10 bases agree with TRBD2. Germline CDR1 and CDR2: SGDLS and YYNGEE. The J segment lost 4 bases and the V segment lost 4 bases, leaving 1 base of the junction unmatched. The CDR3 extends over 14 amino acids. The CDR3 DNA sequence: TGTGCCAGCAGCCCTAGCGGGAGCACCGGGGAGCTGTTTTTT. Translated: CASSPSGSTGELFF.

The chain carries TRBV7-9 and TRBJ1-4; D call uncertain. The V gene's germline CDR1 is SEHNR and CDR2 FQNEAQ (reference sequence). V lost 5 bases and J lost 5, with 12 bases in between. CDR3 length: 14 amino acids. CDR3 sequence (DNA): TGTGCCAGCAGCCGCCCCGGGTCAAATGAAAAACTGTTTTTT. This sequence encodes CASSRPGSNEKLFF.

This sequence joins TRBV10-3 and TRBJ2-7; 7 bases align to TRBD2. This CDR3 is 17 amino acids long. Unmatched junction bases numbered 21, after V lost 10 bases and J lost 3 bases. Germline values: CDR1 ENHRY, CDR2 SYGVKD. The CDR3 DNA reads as TGTGCCAACCCCCCATTGGCCGGAGCCGGGGGGAACTACGAGCAGTACTTC. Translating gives CANPPLAGAGGNYEQYF.

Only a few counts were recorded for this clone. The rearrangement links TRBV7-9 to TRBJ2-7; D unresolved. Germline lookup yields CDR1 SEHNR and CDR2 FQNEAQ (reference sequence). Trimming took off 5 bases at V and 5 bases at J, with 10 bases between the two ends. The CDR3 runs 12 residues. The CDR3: CASSRTLDEQYF. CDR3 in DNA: TGTGCCAGCAGCCGTACTTTGGACGAGCAGTACTTC.

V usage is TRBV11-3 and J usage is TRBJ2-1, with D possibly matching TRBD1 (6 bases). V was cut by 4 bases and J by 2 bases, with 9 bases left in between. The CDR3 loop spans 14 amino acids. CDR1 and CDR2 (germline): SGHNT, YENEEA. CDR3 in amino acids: CASSSTGTYNEQFF. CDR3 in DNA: TGTGCCAGCAGCTCTACAGGGACCTACAATGAGCAGTTCTTC.

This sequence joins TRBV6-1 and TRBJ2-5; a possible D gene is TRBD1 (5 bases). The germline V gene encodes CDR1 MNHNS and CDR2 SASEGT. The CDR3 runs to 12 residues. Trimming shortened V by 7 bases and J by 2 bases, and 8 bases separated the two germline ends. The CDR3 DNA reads TGTGCCAGCACGCAGGGTCAAGAGACCCAGTACTTC. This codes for CASTQGQETQYF.

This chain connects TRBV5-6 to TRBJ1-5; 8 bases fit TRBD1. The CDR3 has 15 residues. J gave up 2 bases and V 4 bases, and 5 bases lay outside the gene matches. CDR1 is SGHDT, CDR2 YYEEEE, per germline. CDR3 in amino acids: CASSATGGGNQPQHF. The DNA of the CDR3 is TGTGCCAGCAGCGCCACAGGGGGAGGCAATCAGCCCCAGCATTTT.

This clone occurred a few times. The CDR3 here is CASSSVTANRKPQHF. The DNA for the CDR3 is TGTGCCAGCAGTTCAGTCACAGCCAATCGTAAGCCCCAGCATTTT. This chain uses TRBV28 with TRBJ1-5, with D uncertain. The CDR3 sequence is 15 residues long. Germline V gene lookup returns CDR1 MDHEN and CDR2 SYDVKM. V gave up 4 bases and J gave up 8 bases, with 18 bases separating them.

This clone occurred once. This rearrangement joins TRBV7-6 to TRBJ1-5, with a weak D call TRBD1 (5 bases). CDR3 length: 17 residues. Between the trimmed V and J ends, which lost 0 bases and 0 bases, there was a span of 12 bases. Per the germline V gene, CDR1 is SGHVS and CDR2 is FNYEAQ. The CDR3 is CASSLAGSQGSNQPQHF. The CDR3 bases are TGTGCCAGCAGCTTAGCCGGGTCCCAGGGTAGCAATCAGCCCCAGCATTTT.

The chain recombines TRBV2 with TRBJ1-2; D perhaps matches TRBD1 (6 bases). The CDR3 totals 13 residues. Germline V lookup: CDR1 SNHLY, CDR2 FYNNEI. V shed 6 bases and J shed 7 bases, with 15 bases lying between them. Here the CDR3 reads CASRRGGFAGYTF. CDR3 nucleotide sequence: TGTGCCAGCAGGAGGGGGGGGTTTGCTGGCTACACCTTC.

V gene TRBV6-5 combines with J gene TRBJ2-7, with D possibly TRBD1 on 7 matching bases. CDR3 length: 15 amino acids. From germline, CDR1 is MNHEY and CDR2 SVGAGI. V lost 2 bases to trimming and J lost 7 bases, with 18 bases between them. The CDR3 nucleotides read TGTGCCAGCAGTTACGGAGGGGGCGGGAATAGGGAGCAGTACTTC. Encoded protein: CASSYGGGGNREQYF.